A selection of T cell receptor beta chains follows, all from one sample in a study of cytomegalovirus exposure and HLA in healthy donors. The assay was immunoSEQ multiplex PCR, and TCRdb's table has in-frame clones only and misses some. Here the sample spans around 120,000 clones, around three quarters being singletons. What was sequenced was PBMCs. Every receptor here comes from a male donor in good health and CMV-seronegative. CDR3s include the opening cysteine and the closing phenylalanine or tryptophan. A D gene is named only where the DNA matches it firmly. Not every row has a clone size; where given, it reads once, few, many or a size class.

>.|TRBJ2-5|.|TRBV7-9
TGTGCCAGCAGCTTAGTTGGAGGGCCCTCAGAGACCCAGTACTTC
CASSLVGGPSETQYF
>TRBD1|TRBJ2-5|.|TRBV7-9
TGTGCCAGCAGCTTAGGACAGGGCGGATCATCAGGGCTTCAAGAGACCCAGTACTTC
CASSLGQGGSSGLQETQYF
>.|TRBJ1-2|.|TRBV2
TGTGCCAGCAGTGAAGCAGAGGGGGTTCACTATGGCTACACCTTC
CASSEAEGVHYGYTF
>TRBD1|TRBJ1-1|.|TRBV6-6
TGTGCCAGCAGCCTCCGACAGGGGAACACTGAAGCTTTCTTT
CASSLRQGNTEAFF
>.|TRBJ2-1|.|TRBV4-1
TGCGCCAGCAGCCCCCTAGCGAGCCACAATGAGCAGTTCTTC
CASSPLASHNEQFF
>TRBD2|TRBJ2-1|.|TRBV6-4
TGTGCCAGCAGCCGACTAGCGGGTGACTACAATGAGCAGTTCTTC
CASSRLAGDYNEQFF
>.|TRBJ2-7|.|TRBV21-1
TGTGCCAGCAGCACACCCCTGGACAGGAACCATTACGAGCAGTACTTC
CASSTPLDRNHYEQYF
>TRBD1|TRBJ2-3|.|TRBV11-2
TGTGCCAGCAGACCACTTCGGGACAGGGGGCAAGATACGCAGTATTTT
CASRPLRDRGQDTQYF
>.|TRBJ1-1|.|TRBV9
TGTGCCAGCAGCGTAGCTACGAACAGCTGGAACACTGAAGCTTTCTTT
CASSVATNSWNTEAFF
>.|TRBJ2-2|.|TRBV6-1
TGTGCCAGCAGTGAAGCGAGGGAGACCGGGGAGCTGTTTTTT
CASSEARETGELFF
>TRBD2|TRBJ2-3|once|TRBV4-3
TGCGCCAGCAGCCAAGGGCGAGCGGGGGGCCTCACAGATACGCAGTATTTT
CASSQGRAGGLTDTQYF
>.|TRBJ2-7|.|TRBV4-1
TGCGCCAGCAGCCCAAGGGACACTGGAAGCTCCTACGAGCAGTACTTC
CASSPRDTGSSYEQYF
>TRBD2|TRBJ2-2|.|TRBV19
TGTGCCACCGAAGCGGGAGGGCCGGGGAGGGGCGGGGAGCTGTTTTTT
CATEAGGPGRGGELFF
>.|TRBJ1-6|.|TRBV2
TGTGCCAGCAGCGTCGACAGGTTCTCCTATAATTCACCCCTCCACTTT
CASSVDRFSYNSPLHF
>TRBD1|TRBJ2-7|.|TRBV7-3
TGTGCCAGCAGCTCCGAGACAGGGGTCCAGTACTTC
CASSSETGVQYF
>TRBD1|TRBJ2-7|.|TRBV18
TGTGCCAGCTCACCCGGGACAGGGGGCTACGAGCAGTACTTC
CASSPGTGGYEQYF
>TRBD1|TRBJ2-1|.|TRBV28
TGTGCCAGCACCCAAGGGACAGGACGGTACAATGAGCAGTTCTTC
CASTQGTGRYNEQFF
>.|TRBJ2-1|.|TRBV6-4
TGTGCCAGCAGTGAGCAGGGTCCCAATGAGCAGTTCTTC
CASSEQGPNEQFF
>.|TRBJ2-6|.|TRBV6-5
TGTGCCAGCAGGCCCAACAGAGCTGGGGCCAACGTCCTGACTTTC
CASRPNRAGANVLTF
>TRBD2|TRBJ2-3|.|TRBV5-1
TGCGCCAGCAGCTTGGGACTAGCGGGGCGCACAGATACGCAGTATTTT
CASSLGLAGRTDTQYF
>.|TRBJ1-3|.|TRBV9
TGTGCCAGCAGCCCTTATTCATGGGGGGATCCTGGAAACACCATATATTTT
CASSPYSWGDPGNTIYF
>.|TRBJ1-2|.|TRBV19
TGTGCCAGTGCGAGCCTTCCTAACTATGGCTACACCTTC
CASASLPNYGYTF
>.|TRBJ2-7|.|TRBV11-2
TGTGCCAGCAGCTTAGTGTTCGGGATCTCCTACGAGCAGTACTTC
CASSLVFGISYEQYF
>.|TRBJ1-6|.|TRBV6-6
TGTGCCAGCAGCGGGGTGAGCTCCTATAATTCACCCCTCCACTTT
CASSGVSSYNSPLHF
>TRBD1|TRBJ1-2|.|TRBV7-6
TGTGCCAGCAGCGCGGACCCACAGGGGGCGCAGGATGGCTACACCTTC
CASSADPQGAQDGYTF
>.|TRBJ1-2|.|TRBV28
TGTGCCAGCAGCCGCGGGTCCTATGGCTACACCTTC
CASSRGSYGYTF
>.|TRBJ2-1|.|TRBV7-3
TGTGCCAGCAGCTTAGATGAGGGAGGAAAGCAGTTCTTC
CASSLDEGGKQFF
>TRBD2|TRBJ2-3|.|TRBV5-1
TGCGCCAGCAGCTCGTCTAGCGGGGGAACAGATACGCAGTATTTT
CASSSSSGGTDTQYF
>TRBD2|TRBJ2-1|.|TRBV30
TGTGCCTGGAGTGTAGGCGGGAGCTCCTACAATGAGCAGTTCTTC
CAWSVGGSSYNEQFF
>TRBD1|TRBJ2-6|.|TRBV9
TGTGCCAGCAGCGTAGGGGGGGACAGGGCCTTCGGGGCCAACGTCCTGACTTTC
CASSVGGDRAFGANVLTF
>.|TRBJ2-3|.|TRBV6-1
TGTGCCAGCAGTCTGGCGGAGAGCACAGATACGCAGTATTTT
CASSLAESTDTQYF
>.|TRBJ1-2|.|TRBV19
TGTGCCAGCGGACAGAACTATGGCTACACCTTC
CASGQNYGYTF
>TRBD2|TRBJ2-7|few|TRBV4-2
TGTGCCAGCAGCCAAGACGGGACTAGCGGGAGCCACGAGCAGTACTTC
CASSQDGTSGSHEQYF
>.|TRBJ1-5|.|TRBV19
TGTGCCAGTAGAACTACAGGGAATAGCAATCAGCCCCAGCATTTT
CASRTTGNSNQPQHF
>.|TRBJ1-4|.|TRBV11-2
TGTGCCAGCAGCTTCGGGGGATTAGTCTCTGAAAAACTGTTTTTT
CASSFGGLVSEKLFF